The following is a T cell receptor (beta chain) sequence with its context. Its matching antigen is unknown. These data come from a study of T cells in Graves' hyperthyroidism and ophthalmopathy. Whole-study results and caveats: Model-based prediction identified ophthalmopathy a median around 6.5 months prior to its onset. Clonotypes that were expanded in thyroid above 0.001 mostly appeared in blood too.

The length of the CDR3 is 13 residues. In germline, CDR1 is DFQATT, CDR2 SNEGSKA (reference sequence). J lost 5 bases, V lost 6 bases, and 8 bases had no gene match. Absence of ophthalmopathy progression within 18 months defined stable Graves' hyperthyroidism. Exclusion criteria comprised uncontrolled infection, other autoimmune disease, pregnancy or lactation. Amplification of TCR beta CDR3 regions was performed using RNA transcripts as template. The HTBI primer set served for first-round RT-PCR of the TCR CDR3. TCRdb recomputed calls from the multiplex PCR reads with MiXCR, one row per CDR3 protein. Here the sample spans about 540,000 distinct CDR3 sequences, 40% to 55% being singletons.

J is TRBJ1-2 and V is TRBV20-1; TRBD1 matches 8 bases. The TCR comes from a woman between 18 and 29 years old with Graves' hyperthyroidism. Sequences were obtained from peripheral blood or thyroid tissue (not recorded which). The CDR3 bases are TGCAGTGCAAGCCGACAGGGGACATATGGCTACACCTTC. Translating gives CSASRQGTYGYTF.